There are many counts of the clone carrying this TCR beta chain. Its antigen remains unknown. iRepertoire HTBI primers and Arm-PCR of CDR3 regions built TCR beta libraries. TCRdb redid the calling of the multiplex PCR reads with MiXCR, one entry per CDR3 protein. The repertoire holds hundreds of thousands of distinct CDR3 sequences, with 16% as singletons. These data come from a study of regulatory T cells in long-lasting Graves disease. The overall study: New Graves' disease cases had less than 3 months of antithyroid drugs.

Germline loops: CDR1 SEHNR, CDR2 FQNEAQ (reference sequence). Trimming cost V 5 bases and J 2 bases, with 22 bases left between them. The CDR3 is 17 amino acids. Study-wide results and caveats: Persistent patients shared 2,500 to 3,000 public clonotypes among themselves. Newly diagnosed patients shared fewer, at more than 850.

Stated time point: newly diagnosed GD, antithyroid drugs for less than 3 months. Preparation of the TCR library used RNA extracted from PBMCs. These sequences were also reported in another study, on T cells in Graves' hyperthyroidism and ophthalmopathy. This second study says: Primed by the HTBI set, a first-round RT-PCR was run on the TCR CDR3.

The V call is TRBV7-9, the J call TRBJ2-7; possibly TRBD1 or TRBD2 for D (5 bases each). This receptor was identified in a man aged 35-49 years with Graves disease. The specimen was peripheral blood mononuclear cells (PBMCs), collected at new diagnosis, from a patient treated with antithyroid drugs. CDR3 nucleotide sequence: TGTGCCAGCAGCCGCATGAAACCCGGGACCCGGACCTACGAGCAGTACTTC. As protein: CASSRMKPGTRTYEQYF.